The 28 T cell receptor beta chains below were found in one sample sequenced in a study of cytomegalovirus exposure and HLA in healthy donors. Use of 60 Vbeta and 13 Jbeta primers characterized the PCR. The repertoire was sequenced with immunoSEQ multiplex PCR; TCRdb's copy has only in-frame clones and lacks some. The sample table includes about 200,000 clones. The source material was PBMCs. These TCRs come from a girl aged 2 to 10 in good health and CMV-seropositive.

The gene calls are TRBV2 and TRBJ2-3, with D perhaps matching TRBD2 (5 bases). V was pared by 10 bases and J by 6 bases, with 11 bases between. This CDR3 is 11 amino acids long. CDR1 and CDR2 (germline): SNHLY, FYNNEI. The CDR3 DNA sequence: TGTGCCACACGGAGGTCGGATACGCAGTATTTT. This encodes CATRRSDTQYF.

J is TRBJ2-7 and V is TRBV19; 8 nucleotides line up with TRBD1. Germline V gene lookup returns CDR1 LNHDA and CDR2 SQIVND (reference sequence). V was clipped by 5 bases and J by 5 bases; unmatched bases: 5. This CDR3 region has 13 residues. CDR3 nucleotide sequence: TGTGCCAGTAGTGACCTGACAGGGGACGAGCAGTACTTC. Its protein product is CASSDLTGDEQYF.

CDR3 coding DNA: TGTGCCAGCAGTTGGGGAGGGGTGTCTGGAAACACCATATATTTT. This translates into CASSWGGVSGNTIYF. The chain combines TRBV6-5 with TRBJ1-3; D is possibly TRBD1 (5 bases). V lost 4 bases, J lost 1 base, and 11 bases lay in between. Per germline, CDR1 MNHEY and CDR2 SVGAGI. The CDR3 totals 15 residues.

The chain couples TRBV5-1 to TRBJ2-1, with 14 bases matching TRBD2. After removal of 2 bases from V and 7 bases from J, the junction contained 11 bases not matched to a gene. The germline gives CDR1 SGHRS, CDR2 YFSETQ. This CDR3 has 18 residues. The CDR3 sequence is CASSFPRLAGGPGNEQFF. CDR3 DNA: TGCGCCAGCAGCTTTCCCCGACTAGCGGGAGGGCCGGGGAATGAGCAGTTCTTC.

The chain joins TRBV6-1 to TRBJ2-7; a possible D gene is TRBD2 (6 bases). The germline gives CDR1 MNHNS, CDR2 SASEGT. The length of the CDR3 is 14 residues. The V end lost 7 bases, the J end lost 1 base, and 14 bases lay between the germline ends. The chain's CDR3 is CASNHGTVSYEQYF. The CDR3 coding sequence is TGTGCCAGCAACCACGGGACTGTGTCCTACGAGCAGTACTTC.

To note about this clone: The germline gene is not matched at one end of the junction; a read error may be the cause. The chain couples TRBV28 to TRBJ2-7; tentatively, D is TRBD1 (6 bases). Per the germline V gene, CDR1 is MDHEN and CDR2 is SYDVKM. This CDR3 region has 11 residues. The CDR3 nucleotides read TGTGCCAGCAGTTTCATCGGCGGACAGCTCTTC. Translated, it gives CASSFIGGQLF.

J is TRBJ2-7 and V is TRBV27, with TRBD2 matching over 13 bases. Germline V gene lookup returns CDR1 MNHEY and CDR2 SMNVEV (reference sequence). The CDR3 length is 16 residues. Unmatched junction bases numbered 5, after V lost 5 bases and J lost 1 base. CDR3 sequence (DNA): TGTGCCAGCAGTCGGACTAGCGGGAGACCTTCCTACGAGCAGTACTTC. Residues: CASSRTSGRPSYEQYF.

The chain is built from TRBV15 and TRBJ1-6, with D tentatively TRBD1 (5 bases). V lost 6 bases and J 3 bases, leaving 9 bases between the germline ends. The CDR3 sequence is 14 residues long. Per germline, CDR1 LNHNV and CDR2 YYDKDF (reference sequence). The CDR3 nucleotides are TGTGCCACCAGAGGTCAGGGCTATAATTCACCCCTCCACTTT. It encodes CATRGQGYNSPLHF.

This chain joins TRBV28 and TRBJ1-2; no reliable D call. Germline V gene data show CDR1 as MDHEN and CDR2 as SYDVKM. The V end was cut by 3 bases, the J end by 8 bases, with 13 bases between. The CDR3 contains 13 residues. The CDR3 nucleotides read TGTGCCAGCAGTTTTAGTCGCGGGAGGGGCTACACCTTC. This sequence encodes CASSFSRGRGYTF.

The chain has TRBV28 and TRBJ1-5; D possibly corresponds to TRBD1 (5 bases). V shed 6 bases and J shed 2 bases, with 14 bases lying between them. CDR1 and CDR2 from the germline V gene are MDHEN and SYDVKM. The CDR3 totals 15 residues. The CDR3 sequence: CASSPGTGGNQPQHF. CDR3 nucleotides: TGTGCCAGCAGCCCCGGTACAGGAGGCAATCAGCCCCAGCATTTT.

This chain uses TRBV5-4 with TRBJ2-3; 7 positions agree with TRBD2. Germline V CDR1 and CDR2: SGHNT, YYREEE (reference sequence). V shed 3 bases and J 0 bases; nucleotides not matched to a gene: 7. The CDR3 has 16 amino acids. The CDR3 coding sequence is TGTGCCAGCAGCTCGCCGACTAGCTTTAGCACAGATACGCAGTATTTT. Its translation is CASSSPTSFSTDTQYF.

This chain joins TRBV15 and TRBJ1-4, with D possibly being TRBD1 (6 bases). The CDR3 contains 15 residues. V gave up 3 bases and J gave up 2 bases, with 10 bases separating them. Germline V gene lookup returns CDR1 LNHNV and CDR2 YYDKDF (reference sequence). The CDR3 sequence: CATSRIGQTNEKLFF. For the CDR3, the DNA is TGTGCCACCAGCAGGATAGGACAGACTAATGAAAAACTGTTTTTT.

The chain links TRBV19 to TRBJ2-1; the match to TRBD1 covers 7 bases. The CDR3 is 15 residues long. The V gene's germline CDR1 is LNHDA and CDR2 SQIVND (reference sequence). V shed 8 bases and J 1 base; nucleotides not matched to a gene: 8. CDR3 region: CASRKGTVSYNEQFF. Here the CDR3 DNA reads TGTGCCAGTCGTAAAGGGACAGTTTCCTACAATGAGCAGTTCTTC.

V usage is TRBV28 and J usage is TRBJ1-5, with 7 bases fitting TRBD1. This CDR3 spans 16 amino acids. In germline, CDR1 is MDHEN, CDR2 SYDVKM. V shed 4 bases, J shed 3 bases, and the junction held 9 bases outside the gene matches. CDR3 in DNA: TGTGCCAGCAGTTCCCCTGGGACAGCCCCCAATCAGCCCCAGCATTTT. The encoded protein is CASSSPGTAPNQPQHF.

The chain combines TRBV5-4 with TRBJ1-1; D possibly corresponds to TRBD1 (6 bases). V was shortened by 0 bases and J by 4 bases, with 13 bases between the two germline ends. Germline V CDR1 and CDR2: SGHNT, YYREEE (reference sequence). This CDR3 is built from 15 residues. For the CDR3, the DNA is TGTGCCAGCAGCTTGGAAGGGGGGGGAGGCACTGAAGCTTTCTTT. Amino acids: CASSLEGGGGTEAFF. Full variable domain (remainder filled in from reference TRBV5-4 and TRBJ1-1): ETGVTQSPTHLIKTRGQQVTLRCSSQSGHNTVSWYQQALGQGPQFIFQYYREEENGRGNFPPRFSGLQFPNYSSELNVNALELDDSALYLCASSLEGGGGTEAFFGQGTRLTVV.

V gene TRBV13 combines with J gene TRBJ2-2; 8 bases are shared with TRBD2. CDR1 is PRHDT, CDR2 FYEKMQ, per germline (reference sequence). CDR3 length: 16 amino acids. The V gene end was trimmed by 2 bases and the J gene end by 2 bases; junction bases not matched to a gene: 4. CDR3 DNA: TGTGCCAGCAGCTTAATGGTAGCGGGAAACACCGGGGAGCTGTTTTTT. It yields the protein CASSLMVAGNTGELFF. The full variable domain, completed using reference TRBV13 and TRBJ2-2, is AAGVIQSPRHLIKEKRETATLKCYPIPRHDTVYWYQQGPGQDPQFLISFYEKMQSDKGSIPDRFSAQQFSDYHSELNMSSLELGDSALYFCASSLMVAGNTGELFFGEGSRLTVL.

This sequence joins TRBV9 and TRBJ1-5; 8 positions agree with TRBD1. The germline V gene encodes CDR1 SGDLS and CDR2 YYNGEE. The CDR3 spans 15 residues. The ends lost 0 bases at V and 6 bases at J; junction bases unmatched: 5. In nucleotides, the CDR3 is TGTGCCAGCAGCGTAGGACAGGGGTTGGGTCAGCCCCAGCATTTT. Residues: CASSVGQGLGQPQHF. The full variable domain, its missing parts supplied by reference TRBV9 and TRBJ1-5, is DSGVTQTPKHLITATGQRVTLRCSPRSGDLSVYWYQQSLDQGLQFLIQYYNGEERAKGNILERFSAQQFPDLHSELNLSSLELGDSALYFCASSVGQGLGQPQHFGDGTRLSIL.

The CDR3 loop reads CASSSRGFITDTQYF. The CDR3 region has the DNA TGTGCCAGCAGTTCCAGGGGGTTCATCACAGATACGCAGTATTTT. The chain combines TRBV6-5 with TRBJ2-3, with TRBD1 matching over 7 bases. The CDR3 is 15 amino acids. Germline V gene sequence: CDR1 MNHEY, CDR2 SVGAGI. With V trimmed by 4 bases and J by 2 bases, 6 bases remained unmatched.

The gene calls are TRBV5-1 and TRBJ2-7; 9 bases match TRBD1. J gave up 3 bases and V 4 bases, and 8 bases lay outside the gene matches. The V gene's germline CDR1 is SGHRS and CDR2 YFSETQ. The CDR3 is made up of 15 amino acids. CDR3 sequence (DNA): TGCGCCAGCAGCCCTGGGACAGGGACTTACTACGAGCAGTACTTC. This sequence encodes CASSPGTGTYYEQYF.

The chain couples TRBV28 to TRBJ1-1; a possible D gene is TRBD1 (5 bases). V shed 6 bases and J shed 3 bases, with 14 bases lying between them. The CDR3 extends over 14 amino acids. From germline, CDR1 is MDHEN and CDR2 SYDVKM. CDR3 protein: CASSYTGGYTEAFF. As DNA, the CDR3 is TGTGCCAGCAGCTATACTGGGGGGTACACTGAAGCTTTCTTT.

V is TRBV19 and J is TRBJ2-3; weak D call: TRBD1 (5 bases). V was trimmed by 3 bases and J by 2 bases, leaving 9 bases between them. The germline V gene has CDR1 LNHDA and CDR2 SQIVND (reference sequence). The CDR3 extends over 14 amino acids. The CDR3 is CASSMGQPTDTQYF. In DNA, the CDR3 is TGTGCCAGTAGTATGGGGCAGCCCACAGATACGCAGTATTTT.

V usage is TRBV10-3 and J usage is TRBJ1-2; D ambiguous. CDR1 is ENHRY and CDR2 is SYGVKD in the germline V gene. V was shortened by 8 bases and J by 4 bases, with 23 bases between the two germline ends. This CDR3 is 16 amino acids long. CDR3 sequence: CAIGSRLDGEIYGYTF. The CDR3 DNA follows: TGTGCCATCGGCTCCCGACTTGACGGGGAGATCTATGGCTACACCTTC.

The chain recombines TRBV7-6 with TRBJ2-1, with 8 bases aligning to TRBD2. CDR1 is SGHVS, CDR2 FNYEAQ, per germline. Trimming cost V 6 bases and J 13 bases; bases outside gene matches: 11. The CDR3 has 13 amino acids. CDR3 DNA sequence: TGTGCCAGCAGTTCCGGCCCAGCGGGAGCACAGTTCTTC. As protein: CASSSGPAGAQFF.

CDR3 DNA sequence: TGTGCCAGCAGTTTTGTTATCGGGAGGGCCCATGGGCAGTTCTTC. Translated: CASSFVIGRAHGQFF. The V call is TRBV27, the J call TRBJ2-1; 8 bases are shared with TRBD2. CDR3 length equals 15 residues. With 3 bases clipped from V and 12 bases from J, the junction kept 13 bases outside the gene matches. Germline V lookup: CDR1 MNHEY, CDR2 SMNVEV (reference sequence).

This chain links TRBV4-1 with TRBJ1-1; 9 bases are shared with TRBD1. Germline trimming cut 3 bases from V and 1 base from J; bases unmatched to any gene: 12. The germline V gene encodes CDR1 MGHRA and CDR2 YSYEKL. CDR3 length: 18 amino acids. CDR3 sequence reads: CASSHATSRTGANTEAFF. DNA of the CDR3: TGCGCCAGCAGCCATGCAACCTCCCGGACAGGGGCGAACACTGAAGCTTTCTTT.

V usage is TRBV7-2 and J usage is TRBJ1-2; 8 nucleotides match TRBD1. V lost 8 bases to trimming and J lost 5 bases; unmatched junction nucleotides: 10. The CDR3 is 14 residues long. The germline gives CDR1 SGHTA, CDR2 FQGNSA. The CDR3 is CASAQGGTGYGYTF. CDR3 DNA: TGTGCCAGCGCACAGGGGGGCACGGGGTATGGCTACACCTTC.

The chain has TRBV14 and TRBJ2-6; D uncertain. CDR3 length equals 13 residues. Per the germline V gene, CDR1 is SGHDN and CDR2 is FVKESK. V dropped 10 bases and J dropped 1 base, with 8 bases sitting between them. CDR3 sequence reads: CATALSGANVLTF. CDR3 coding DNA: TGTGCCACCGCACTTTCTGGGGCCAACGTCCTGACTTTC.

J is TRBJ2-3 and V is TRBV5-1; the match to TRBD2 covers 7 bases. CDR1 and CDR2 from the germline V gene are SGHRS and YFSETQ. This CDR3 has 18 residues. The V segment lost 0 bases and the J segment 0 bases; nucleotides outside the gene matches: 10. In nucleotides, the CDR3 is TGCGCCAGCAGCTTGGCAGTAGCGGGCCCTTCTAGCACAGATACGCAGTATTTT. It yields the protein CASSLAVAGPSSTDTQYF. Filled out from reference TRBV5-1 and TRBJ2-3, the complete variable domain reads KAGVTQTPRYLIKTRGQQVTLSCSPISGHRSVSWYQQTPGQGLQFLFEYFSETQRNKGNFPGRFSGRQFSNSRSEMNVSTLELGDSALYLCASSLAVAGPSSTDTQYFGPGTRLTVL.